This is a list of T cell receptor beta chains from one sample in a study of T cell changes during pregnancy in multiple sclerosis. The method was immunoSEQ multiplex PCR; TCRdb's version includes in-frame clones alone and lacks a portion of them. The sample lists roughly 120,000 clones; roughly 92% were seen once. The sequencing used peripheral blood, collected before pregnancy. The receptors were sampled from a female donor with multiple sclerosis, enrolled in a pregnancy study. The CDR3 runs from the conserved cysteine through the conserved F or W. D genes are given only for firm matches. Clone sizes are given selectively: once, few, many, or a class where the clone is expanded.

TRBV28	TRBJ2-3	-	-	CASSLNEEAYTDTQYF	TGTGCCAGCAGTTTAAATGAGGAAGCTTACACAGATACGCAGTATTTT
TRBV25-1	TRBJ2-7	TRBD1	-	CASSELGQVGYEQYF	TGTGCCAGCAGTGAATTAGGACAGGTGGGCTACGAGCAGTACTTC
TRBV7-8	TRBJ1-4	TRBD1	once	CASSTRTGTEALFF	TGTGCCAGCAGCACCCGGACCGGGACAGAGGCACTGTTTTTT
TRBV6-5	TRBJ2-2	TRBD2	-	CASSYWEGGELFF	TGTGCCAGCAGTTACTGGGAGGGCGGGGAGCTGTTTTTT
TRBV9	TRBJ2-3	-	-	CASSVGAGASTDTQYF	TGTGCCAGCAGCGTAGGGGCGGGGGCTAGCACAGATACGCAGTATTTT
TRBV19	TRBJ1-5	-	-	CASSINMGDQPQHF	TGTGCCAGTAGTATAAATATGGGAGATCAGCCCCAGCATTTT
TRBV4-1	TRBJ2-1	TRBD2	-	CASSQAGGRGEQFF	TGCGCCAGCAGCCAAGCGGGGGGGAGGGGTGAGCAGTTCTTC
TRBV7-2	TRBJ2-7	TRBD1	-	CASSADRSSYEQYF	TGTGCCAGCAGCGCGGACAGGAGCTCCTACGAGCAGTACTTC
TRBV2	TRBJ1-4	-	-	CASLGEGANEKLFF	TGTGCCAGCCTGGGGGAGGGGGCTAATGAAAAACTGTTTTTT
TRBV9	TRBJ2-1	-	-	CASSVAAAISYNEQFF	TGTGCCAGCAGCGTCGCTGCGGCTATCTCCTACAATGAGCAGTTCTTC
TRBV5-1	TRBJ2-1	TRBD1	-	CASSSTGQASYNEQFF	TGCGCCAGCAGCTCGACGGGACAGGCCTCCTACAATGAGCAGTTCTTC
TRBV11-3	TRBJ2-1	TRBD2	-	CASSLGLAAHNEQFF	TGTGCCAGCAGCTTAGGGCTAGCGGCCCACAATGAGCAGTTCTTC
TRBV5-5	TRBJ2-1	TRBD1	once	CASSGGQGNGYNEQFF	TGTGCCAGCAGCGGGGGACAGGGGAATGGCTACAATGAGCAGTTCTTC
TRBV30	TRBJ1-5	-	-	CAWTVRGANQPQHF	TGTGCCTGGACTGTGCGGGGAGCAAATCAGCCCCAGCATTTT
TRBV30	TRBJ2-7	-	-	CAWSRDRSYEQYF	TGTGCCTGGAGTCGGGATCGCTCCTACGAGCAGTACTTC
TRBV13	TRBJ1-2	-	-	CASSFRRGNYGYTF	TGTGCCAGCAGCTTCCGGCGGGGGAACTATGGCTACACCTTC
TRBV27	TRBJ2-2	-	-	CASSPRAGALTGELFF	TGTGCCAGCAGCCCCCGGGCAGGGGCCCTCACCGGGGAGCTGTTTTTT
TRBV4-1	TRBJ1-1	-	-	CASSRPQGKAFF	TGCGCCAGCAGCCGACCACAGGGAAAAGCTTTCTTT
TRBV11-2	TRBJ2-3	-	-	CASSTRGTDTQYF	TGTGCCAGCAGCACGCGTGGCACAGATACGCAGTATTTT
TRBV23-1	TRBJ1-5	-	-	CASTKEEGRAPHSNQPQHF	TGCGCCAGCACCAAAGAAGAGGGAAGGGCCCCCCATAGCAATCAGCCCCAGCATTTT
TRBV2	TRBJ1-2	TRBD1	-	CASSQTGGSRGYTF	TGTGCCAGCAGCCAAACAGGGGGCAGTAGGGGCTACACCTTC
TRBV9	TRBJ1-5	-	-	CASSSEGAINQPQHF	TGTGCCAGCAGCTCAGAAGGGGCGATCAATCAGCCCCAGCATTTT
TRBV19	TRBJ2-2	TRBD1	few	CTDRELVGPGELFF	TGTACGGACAGGGAGTTGGTGGGGCCCGGGGAGCTGTTTTTT
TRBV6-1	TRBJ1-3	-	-	CASSVGNTIYF	TGTGCCAGCAGTGTAGGAAACACCATATATTTT
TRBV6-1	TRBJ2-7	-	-	CASSRTSTYEQYF	TGTGCCAGCAGCCGAACAAGTACCTACGAGCAGTACTTC
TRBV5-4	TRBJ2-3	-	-	CASSLNRGSTDTQYF	TGTGCCAGCAGCTTAAATCGGGGGAGCACAGATACGCAGTATTTT
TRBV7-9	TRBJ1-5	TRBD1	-	CASSLAGGGGNQPQHF	TGTGCCAGCAGCTTAGCCGGAGGGGGCGGCAATCAGCCCCAGCATTTT
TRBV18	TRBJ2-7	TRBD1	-	CASSPPYAGQAYEQYF	TGTGCCAGCTCACCACCCTATGCGGGACAGGCCTACGAGCAGTACTTC
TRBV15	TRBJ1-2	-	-	CATSRAGRGYTF	TGTGCCACCAGCAGAGCTGGGAGGGGCTACACCTTC
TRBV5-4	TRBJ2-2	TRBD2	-	CASSLASGRAGELFF	TGTGCCAGCAGCTTAGCTAGCGGGAGGGCCGGGGAGCTGTTTTTT
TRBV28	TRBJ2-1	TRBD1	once	CASNPLGDRSNEQFF	TGTGCCAGCAACCCCTTAGGGGACAGGTCTAATGAGCAGTTCTTC
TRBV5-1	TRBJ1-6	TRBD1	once	CASSSGQGRWPLHF	TGCGCCAGCAGCTCCGGACAGGGGAGGTGGCCCCTCCACTTT
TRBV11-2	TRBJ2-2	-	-	CASSLDGIGRHPKTGELFF	TGTGCCAGCAGCTTAGATGGGATCGGGAGACACCCTAAGACCGGGGAGCTGTTTTTT
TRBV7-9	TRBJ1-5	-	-	CASSLVQGGPQHF	TGTGCCAGCAGCTTAGTGCAGGGAGGGCCCCAGCATTTT
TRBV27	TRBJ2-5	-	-	CASSLLDSGETQYF	TGTGCCAGCAGTTTACTGGACTCAGGCGAGACCCAGTACTTC
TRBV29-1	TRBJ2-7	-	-	CSVEGGQGTYEQYF	TGCAGCGTTGAAGGGGGGCAGGGGACCTACGAGCAGTACTTC
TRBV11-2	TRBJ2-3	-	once	CASSLVGDWGHTDTQYF	TGTGCCAGCAGCTTAGTAGGGGACTGGGGTCACACAGATACGCAGTATTTT
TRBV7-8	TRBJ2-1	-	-	CASSLPRGNEQFF	TGTGCCAGCAGCTTACCTCGAGGGAATGAGCAGTTCTTC
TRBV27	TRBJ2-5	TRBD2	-	CASSPRLAGGRETQYF	TGTGCCAGCAGTCCACGGCTTGCGGGGGGGCGGGAGACCCAGTACTTC
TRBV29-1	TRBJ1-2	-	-	CSVDEATAIVEGYTF	TGCAGCGTTGATGAAGCGACAGCGATCGTGGAGGGCTACACCTTC
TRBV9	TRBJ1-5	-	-	CASSVGGLNQPQHF	TGTGCCAGCAGCGTTGGGGGGTTAAATCAGCCCCAGCATTTT
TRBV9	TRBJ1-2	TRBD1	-	CASSPVDRTNYGYTF	TGTGCCAGCAGCCCCGTGGACAGGACGAACTATGGCTACACCTTC
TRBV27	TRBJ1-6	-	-	CASSTLGGTHNSPLHF	TGTGCCAGCAGCACCCTGGGGGGGACCCATAATTCACCCCTCCACTTT
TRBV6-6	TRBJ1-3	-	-	CASSYAGDGNTIYF	TGTGCCAGCAGTTACGCAGGGGATGGAAACACCATATATTTT
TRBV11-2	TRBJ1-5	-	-	CASSLSEGQPQHF	TGTGCCAGCAGCTTATCGGAGGGACAGCCCCAGCATTTT
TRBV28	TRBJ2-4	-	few	CASSQQATKQYF	TGTGCCAGCAGTCAACAGGCCACGAAGCAGTACTTC
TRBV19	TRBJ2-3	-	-	CASSPGRSDTQYF	TGTGCCAGTAGTCCAGGGAGGTCAGATACGCAGTATTTT
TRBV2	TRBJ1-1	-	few	CASRRSENTEAFF	TGTGCCAGCCGGAGGTCCGAGAACACTGAAGCTTTCTTT